The rows below give T cell receptor beta chains drawn from one sample of a study of long-term antiretroviral therapy in people with HIV. Only in-frame clones appear in the TCRdb table, and some are missing; sequencing was by immunoSEQ multiplex PCR. The sample has over 35,000 clones; 80% are singletons. Sequencing used unsorted PBMCs, obtained 1.5 years after starting antiretroviral therapy. These receptors all come from a young man with HIV. Each CDR3 is given with its conserved first and last residue. The D gene is left open where the match is weak. Expanded clones are given a class, and other clones once, few, many or no size at all.

TRBV5-1	few	TRBD2	TRBJ2-1	TGCGCCAGCAGCTTGGAACTAGCGGGAGAAAACAATGAGCAGTTCTTC	CASSLELAGENNEQFF
TRBV10-3	-	TRBD1	TRBJ2-7	TGTGCCATCAGTGAGTCGAAAAGACCGGGACAGGGGGAATGGGACGAGCAGTACTTC	CAISESKRPGQGEWDEQYF
TRBV29-1	-	-	TRBJ2-7	TGCAGCGTTGAATCCAGGGAACCCTACGAGCAGTACTTC	CSVESREPYEQYF
TRBV6-1	-	-	TRBJ1-5	TGTGCCGGCTCACTGGGCAGCAATCAGCCCCAGCATTTT	CAGSLGSNQPQHF
TRBV28	-	-	TRBJ2-2	TGTGCCAGCAGTTTCTCTCGGGGGCTGAACACCGGGGAGCTGTTTTTT	CASSFSRGLNTGELFF
TRBV5-4	-	TRBD2	TRBJ2-3	TGTGCCAGCAGCTTGGGCGGGGGTAGCACAGATACGCAGTATTTT	CASSLGGGSTDTQYF
TRBV22-1	-	-	TRBJ1-1	TGTCCTGGGAGCGCGGGGCAGAACACTGAAGCTTTCTTT	CPGSAGQNTEAFF
TRBV30	-	-	TRBJ2-3	TGTGCCTGGAGTCTCTTACGGCAGAAAACAGATACGCAGTATTTT	CAWSLLRQKTDTQYF
TRBV5-1	-	-	TRBJ2-2	TGCGCCAGCAGCTCCCTCGGAGCGGGTACCGGGGAGCTGTTTTTT	CASSSLGAGTGELFF
TRBV11-2	-	-	TRBJ2-2	TGTGCCAGCAGCTTCACGAACACCGGGGAGCTGTTTTTT	CASSFTNTGELFF
TRBV5-1	-	-	TRBJ1-3	TGCGCCAGCAGCCACCGGGCTCCTGGAAACACCATATATTTT	CASSHRAPGNTIYF
TRBV11-2	-	-	TRBJ2-1	TGTGCCAGCAGCTTACTGCTCAATGAGCAGTTCTTC	CASSLLLNEQFF
TRBV4-3	medium-sized	-	TRBJ2-3	TGCGCCAGCAGCCAAGATTTACCCCAACTGGTCACAGATACGCAGTATTTT	CASSQDLPQLVTDTQYF
TRBV27	-	TRBD1	TRBJ2-7	TGTGCCAGCAGTTTCCAAGACAGGGGAGGCGAGCAGTACTTC	CASSFQDRGGEQYF
TRBV19	-	TRBD1	TRBJ1-5	TGTGCCAGCCAAGACAGGGGCTTTTATAGCAATCAGCCCCAGCATTTT	CASQDRGFYSNQPQHF
TRBV14	-	-	TRBJ2-7	TGTGCCAGCAGCCAAGGAGGTAGCCGCACCTACGAGCAGTACTTC	CASSQGGSRTYEQYF
TRBV10-2	once	TRBD1	TRBJ1-5	TGCGCCAGCAGTGAGTCGAGGGCAGGGGGCTTAGGCAATCAGCCCCAGCATTTT	CASSESRAGGLGNQPQHF
TRBV28	-	-	TRBJ1-5	TGTGCCAGCAGGCCCCTTAATATTAATCAGCCCCAGCATTTT	CASRPLNINQPQHF
TRBV29-1	-	-	TRBJ2-7	TGCAGCGTTGCGGCTACCGAGCAGTACTTC	CSVAATEQYF
TRBV27	-	TRBD2	TRBJ2-7	TGTGCCAGCAGGGGGATTCGGACTAGCGGGGAAAAAGAGCAGTACTTC	CASRGIRTSGEKEQYF
TRBV7-8	-	-	TRBJ2-7	TGTGCCAGCAGCTTACGAGAGTACGAGCAGTACTTC	CASSLREYEQYF
TRBV4-1	-	-	TRBJ1-1	TGCGCCAGCAGCCGAAGAAAGTACCACACTGAAGCTTTCTTT	CASSRRKYHTEAFF
TRBV19	-	-	TRBJ2-7	TGTGCCAGTAGCCCGGGACACCTTTACGAGCAGTACTTC	CASSPGHLYEQYF
TRBV19	few	TRBD2	TRBJ2-7	TGTGCCAGTAGTATGCGGCGGGAGGCCTCCGAGCAGTACTTC	CASSMRREASEQYF
TRBV29-1	-	TRBD1	TRBJ1-1	TGCAGCGTTCGGACAGGGTTGAACACTGAAGCTTTCTTT	CSVRTGLNTEAFF
TRBV15	-	-	TRBJ2-2	TGTGCCACCAAGCCCGGGAGAGCCGGGGAGCTGTTTTTT	CATKPGRAGELFF
TRBV10-1	-	-	TRBJ2-7	TGCGCCAGCAGTGAGTCGACTACGGGCTACGAGCAGTACTTC	CASSESTTGYEQYF
TRBV28	-	TRBD1	TRBJ1-2	TGTGCCAGCAGCCCAACAGGGGCCGCTCGAGGCTACACCTTC	CASSPTGAARGYTF
TRBV6-5	-	-	TRBJ1-3	TGTGCCAGCAGTCCCGACAGGTTCTCTGGAAACACCATATATTTT	CASSPDRFSGNTIYF
TRBV7-2	-	TRBD1	TRBJ1-4	TGTGCCAGCAGCCTCGGACAGGGAGAAAAACTGTTTTTT	CASSLGQGEKLFF
TRBV6-4	-	-	TRBJ2-3	TGTGCCAGCAGTGAGGGTAGCGCCACAGATACGCAGTATTTT	CASSEGSATDTQYF
TRBV11-3	-	-	TRBJ2-3	TGTGCCAGCAGCCGAGGGGCCACAGATACGCAGTATTTT	CASSRGATDTQYF
TRBV15	-	TRBD2	TRBJ2-7	TGTGCCACCAGCAGAGATTATGGCGGGAGGGCCGGCGAGCAGTACTTC	CATSRDYGGRAGEQYF
TRBV18	-	-	TRBJ2-3	TGTGCCAGCTCACCGATTAATAGCTTCAACACAGATACGCAGTATTTT	CASSPINSFNTDTQYF
TRBV27	-	-	TRBJ2-3	TGTGCCACAAAATCCGGGACTACGACAGGTACGCAGTATTTT	CATKSGTTTGTQYF
TRBV9	-	TRBD2	TRBJ2-7	TGTGCCAGCAGCGTAGGAGGACTAGCGGGGCATTACGAGCAGTACTTC	CASSVGGLAGHYEQYF
TRBV5-6	-	TRBD2	TRBJ2-3	TGTGCCAGCAGCCCGAACGGGAGGGCAGCGGGAGATACGCAGTATTTT	CASSPNGRAAGDTQYF
TRBV27	-	TRBD1	TRBJ1-1	TGTGCCAGCAGTTTTAGGACCGGGACAGTGAACACTGAAGCTTTCTTT	CASSFRTGTVNTEAFF
TRBV7-9	-	-	TRBJ1-4	TGTGCCAGCAGCTTAGACGGAAATAATGAAAAACTGTTTTTT	CASSLDGNNEKLFF
TRBV28	-	-	TRBJ2-1	TGTGCCAGCAGTTTAGTACGTCGGCCCGGGACGTACAATGAGCAGTTCTTC	CASSLVRRPGTYNEQFF
TRBV7-9	-	-	TRBJ2-7	TGTGCCAGCAGCCGTTCCGGGGGGCTGATCTACGAGCAGTACTTC	CASSRSGGLIYEQYF
TRBV5-1	-	-	TRBJ2-2	TGCGCCAGCAGCTTGGTTGGGCAGCCTTACACCGGGGAGCTGTTTTTT	CASSLVGQPYTGELFF
TRBV15	-	-	TRBJ1-2	TGTGCCACCAGCAGAGATTCGGACTCCCCCCTCCATGGCTACACCTTC	CATSRDSDSPLHGYTF
TRBV4-1	-	-	TRBJ1-3	TGCGCCAGCAGCCAAGATTGGGGATTCTCTGGAAACACCATATATTTT	CASSQDWGFSGNTIYF
TRBV7-7	-	TRBD1	TRBJ2-7	TGTGCCAGCAGCGTGGGACAGGGGTCCCACGAGCAGTACTTC	CASSVGQGSHEQYF
TRBV7-2	-	-	TRBJ1-2	TGTGCCAGCAGCTTAGCAGGGGTCGGGTCCTATGGCTACACCTTC	CASSLAGVGSYGYTF
TRBV9	few	-	TRBJ2-1	TGTGCCAGCAGCGTATCCGGGAAAAACAATGAGCAGTTCTTC	CASSVSGKNNEQFF
TRBV6-1	-	-	TRBJ2-5	TGTGCCAGCAGTGAAGGTCGAGCGATCCAGTACTTC	CASSEGRAIQYF
TRBV18	-	-	TRBJ1-2	TGTGCCAGCTCTGAGGCCGGGACGGGGCGTGCCTATGGCTACACCTTC	CASSEAGTGRAYGYTF
TRBV5-4	-	TRBD2	TRBJ2-1	TGTGCCAGCAGTGCTCGACTAGCGGGAGGGGCGTACAATGAGCAGTTCTTC	CASSARLAGGAYNEQFF
TRBV6-6	-	TRBD2	TRBJ2-1	TGTGCCAGCGGGGCTAGCGGGCACAATGAGCAGTTCTTC	CASGASGHNEQFF
TRBV19	-	-	TRBJ2-2	TGTGCCAGTAAGAGAAGCGCTAACACCGGGGAGCTGTTTTTT	CASKRSANTGELFF
TRBV10-3	-	-	TRBJ2-7	TGTGCCATCAGTGATAGGAGCTTTACCTACGAGCAGTACTTC	CAISDRSFTYEQYF
TRBV28	-	-	TRBJ2-1	TGTGCCAGCACACTAGCAGATGAGCAGTTCTTC	CASTLADEQFF
TRBV28	-	TRBD1	TRBJ2-2	TGTGCCAGCAGTTTATACAGGGGGCTAATCACCGGGGAGCTGTTTTTT	CASSLYRGLITGELFF
TRBV19	-	-	TRBJ1-3	TGTGCCAGTAGTCCGGTCTCTGGAAACACCATATATTTT	CASSPVSGNTIYF
TRBV28	-	TRBD2	TRBJ2-7	TGTGCCACTTATAGCGGGTCCTCCTACGAGCAGTACTTC	CATYSGSSYEQYF
TRBV28	-	TRBD1	TRBJ2-7	TGTGCCAGCAGTCGACAGGGGGCCGTATCCTACGAGCAGTACTTC	CASSRQGAVSYEQYF